One sample yielded the 9 T cell receptor beta chains listed below, sequenced in a study of shared clonotypes between healthy human individuals. Assay: immunoSEQ multiplex PCR; the TCRdb copy retains only in-frame clones and omits some. The repertoire holds some 200,000 clones, with 50% to 75% as singletons. The material sequenced was memory CD4+ T cells sorted from blood. Stated subset: CD45RA-negative fraction. All receptors come from a man under 40 in good health.

J is TRBJ2-5 and V is TRBV6-6; 8 bases agree with TRBD1. The CDR3 contains 13 residues. Losses at the gene ends were 5 bases for V and 5 bases for J; bases not matched to a gene: 4. The germline V gene has CDR1 MNHNY and CDR2 SVGAGI (reference sequence). The CDR3 region is CASSRWTGETQYF. Here the CDR3 DNA reads TGTGCCAGCAGTCGTTGGACAGGGGAGACCCAGTACTTC.

This sequence joins TRBV19 and TRBJ2-5; D is undetermined. Germline V CDR1 and CDR2: LNHDA, SQIVND (reference sequence). CDR3 size: 13 residues. V lost 4 bases, J lost 5 bases, and 11 bases lay in between. The CDR3 protein is CASSKTDGETQYF. CDR3 nucleotides: TGTGCCAGTAGTAAGACCGACGGGGAGACCCAGTACTTC.

This clone came up a few times. This CDR3 is CASSLWETSGKNNEQFF. For the CDR3, the DNA is TGTGCCAGCAGCTTATGGGAGACTAGCGGGAAAAACAATGAGCAGTTCTTC. V is TRBV11-1 and J is TRBJ2-1; 11 bases map to TRBD2. V shed 2 bases and J 5 bases; nucleotides not matched to a gene: 8. This CDR3 region has 17 residues. Germline CDR1 reads SGHAT; CDR2 reads FQDESV (reference sequence).

J is TRBJ2-5 and V is TRBV4-3, with 7 bases identical to TRBD2. This CDR3 spans 15 amino acids. V lost 1 base, J lost 5 bases, and 7 bases stayed unmatched. Germline V gene data show CDR1 as LGHNA and CDR2 as YSLEER. As DNA, the CDR3 is TGCGCCAGCAGCCAAGGCCCGGGGGGTCGGGAGACCCAGTACTTC. Translation: CASSQGPGGRETQYF.

The chain is built from TRBV18 and TRBJ2-1; 7 bases are a match to TRBD1. Per the germline V gene, CDR1 is KGHSH and CDR2 is LQKENI. The CDR3 is 15 residues long. The ends lost 3 bases at V and 4 bases at J; junction bases unmatched: 6. CDR3 sequence reads: CASSPEGGNYNEQFF. CDR3 nucleotides: TGTGCCAGCTCACCGGAAGGGGGCAATTACAATGAGCAGTTCTTC.

In this sample, this clone turned up once. The gene calls are TRBV6-5 and TRBJ2-1; 7 nucleotides agree with TRBD1. The CDR3 covers 15 residues. Germline CDR1 is MNHEY and CDR2 is SVGAGI. Trimming removed 5 bases from V and 3 bases from J; junction bases left unmatched: 7. DNA for the CDR3: TGTGCCAGCAGTAAGCCGACAGGGTTCTACAATGAGCAGTTCTTC. Translated, it gives CASSKPTGFYNEQFF.

The rearrangement links TRBV15 to TRBJ2-7; no reliable D call. Germline CDR1 and CDR2: LNHNV and YYDKDF (reference sequence). V shed 0 bases and J shed 6 bases, with 9 bases lying between them. The CDR3 has 13 amino acids. The CDR3 loop reads CATSRDPGGEQYF. CDR3 sequence (DNA): TGTGCCACCAGCAGAGATCCGGGTGGCGAGCAGTACTTC.

The chain has TRBV7-8 and TRBJ2-1; possibly TRBD2 for D (5 bases). This CDR3 comprises 12 residues. Trimming cost V 3 bases and J 7 bases, with 7 bases left between them. The germline V gene has CDR1 SGHVS and CDR2 FQNEAQ. The CDR3 reads CASSFPGNEQFF. CDR3 bases: TGTGCCAGCAGCTTTCCGGGGAATGAGCAGTTCTTC. The variable domain in full, with the rest retrieved from reference TRBV7-8 and TRBJ2-1, is GAGVSQSPRYKVAKRGQDVALRCDPISGHVSLFWYQQALGQGPEFLTYFQNEAQLDKSGLPSDRFFAERPEGSVSTLKIQRTQQEDSAVYLCASSFPGNEQFFGPGTRLTVL.

A single count supports this clone. The chain links TRBV28 to TRBJ1-5; weak D call: TRBD1 (5 bases). The V end was cut by 5 bases, the J end by 5 bases, with 28 bases between. The CDR3 loop spans 19 amino acids. Germline V CDR1 and CDR2: MDHEN, SYDVKM. As DNA, the CDR3 is TGTGCCAGCAGTCTAAGGGGACCCACGGACGGCTACTATTATCAGCCCCAGCATTTT. As protein: CASSLRGPTDGYYYQPQHF. Full variable domain (rest looked up from reference TRBV28 and TRBJ1-5): DVKVTQSSRYLVKRTGEKVFLECVQDMDHENMFWYRQDPGLGLRLIYFSYDVKMKEKGDIPEGYSVSREKKERFSLILESASTNQTSMYLCASSLRGPTDGYYYQPQHFGDGTRLSIL.